This T cell receptor (beta chain) was identified during a study of cytomegalovirus exposure and HLA in healthy donors. Study findings and constraints: Presence/absence analyses treated sequencing depth as roughly uniform across donors.

PCR was performed using 60 Vbeta and 13 Jbeta primers. Source study methods: An analysis that came later counted roughly 80 million unique TCR beta chains, around 12 million shared. Repertoires were generated with immunoSEQ multiplex PCR, while TCRdb's copy carries only in-frame clones and drops some. The V and J calls and clone size were taken over from that table, and D and trimming were inferred from the DNA. The sample consists of fewer than 130,000 clones, 79% of them appearing once. This CDR3 region has 14 residues. Germline trimming cut 2 bases from V and 4 bases from J; bases unmatched to any gene: 4. Per the germline V gene, CDR1 is MNHEY and CDR2 is SVGAGI. In the case of this clone: As yet, its antigen is unknown.

The sample taken for sequencing was PBMCs. This sequence was found in a woman in her thirties or forties in good health and CMV-seronegative. The chain links TRBV6-5 to TRBJ2-7, with TRBD2 matching 8 bases. The CDR3 sequence: CASSYAGGIYEQYF. The DNA of the CDR3 is TGTGCCAGCAGTTACGCGGGGGGAATTTACGAGCAGTACTTC.